A single sample gave rise to the 4 T cell receptor beta chains below, sequenced in a study of shared clonotypes between healthy human individuals. Profiling relied on immunoSEQ multiplex PCR, and the TCRdb table lists in-frame clones only, not all of them. This table has some 240,000 clones, over 50% appearing once. Sequencing was done on a sample of memory CD4+ T cells sorted from blood. As for subset: CD45RA-negative fraction. These receptors were collected from a man aged 30 to 39 in good health.

This clone was picked up a small number of times. CDR3 sequence: CASSDLNYGYTF. The DNA of the CDR3 is TGTGCCAGCAGCGACCTTAACTATGGCTACACCTTC. The chain joins TRBV7-2 to TRBJ1-2; D uncertain. V lost 5 bases and J 1 base, leaving 5 bases between the germline ends. This CDR3 comprises 12 residues. Germline CDR1 reads SGHTA; CDR2 reads FQGNSA.

This chain joins TRBV5-6 and TRBJ2-7, with 10 bases aligning to TRBD1. CDR1 is SGHDT and CDR2 is YYEEEE in the germline V gene. The V and J ends lost 4 bases and 2 bases, in that order; junction bases with no gene match: 15. This CDR3 has 18 amino acids. The CDR3 sequence is CASSADRGRLDAPYEQYF. As DNA, the CDR3 is TGTGCCAGCAGCGCTGACAGGGGGCGCTTGGATGCCCCCTACGAGCAGTACTTC. The whole variable domain, filled in from reference TRBV5-6 and TRBJ2-7, reads DAGVTQSPTHLIKTRGQQVTLRCSPKSGHDTVSWYQQALGQGPQFIFQYYEEEERQRGNFPDRFSGHQFPNYSSELNVNALLLGDSALYLCASSADRGRLDAPYEQYFGPGTRLTVT.

The gene calls are TRBV11-3 and TRBJ1-1; D is ambiguous. Trimming took off 5 bases at V and 1 base at J, with 8 bases between the two ends. Germline CDR1 SGHNT, CDR2 YENEEA. This CDR3 has 13 residues. The CDR3 is CASSRTPNTEAFF. The CDR3, as DNA: TGTGCCAGCAGCCGAACACCGAACACTGAAGCTTTCTTT.

The chain couples TRBV19 to TRBJ1-2; D is uncertain. With 5 bases removed from V and 5 bases from J, the gap between germline ends came to 15 bases. The CDR3 length is 14 residues. CDR1 LNHDA and CDR2 SQIVND come from the germline V gene (reference sequence). The CDR3 loop is CASSPQTRIYGYTF. DNA for the CDR3: TGTGCCAGTAGTCCGCAGACACGGATTTATGGCTACACCTTC.